This TCR beta chain is from a study of T cells expressing NK-cell markers. Regarding the study as a whole: HCMV specificity of expanded NKG2C+ T cell clones remained unclear.

CDR3 length: 14 amino acids. In germline, CDR1 is MNHEY, CDR2 SVGEGT. TCRdb reanalyzed the 5' RACE reads, giving one entry per CDR3 protein sequence and no DNA. The listing records some 340,000 distinct CDR3 sequences. Remarks on this clonotype: The target antigen is unknown.

The sample comprised blood T cells: a sorted CD56 or NKG2C T cell subset, CD4+ or CD8+ T cells, or bulk PBMC T cells (not recorded which). The rearrangement links TRBV6-2 or TRBV6-3 to TRBJ2-5; TCRdb picks TRBD1, but there is no DNA to check that call. The receptor comes from a man aged 18 to 69 in good health. The CDR3 here is CASRGSTGSETQYF.